The 14 T cell receptor beta chains below were found in one sample sequenced in a study of blood T cells in healthy people across ages. A second roughly 6 to 12 cycle PCR used barcoded and J-beta primers. MiXCR, applied by TCRdb to the 5' RACE reads, yields one record per CDR3 protein. The data contain just under 550,000 distinct CDR3 sequences, 24% of them singletons. This sample was shared with a second study, whose subject was T cells of mothers and their children.

Sequencing input: blood. These receptors were obtained from a boy aged 10-17 years in good health.

There are many counts of this clonotype. This chain uses TRBV5-1 with TRBJ2-1, with D possibly being TRBD2 (6 bases). Trimming removed 0 bases at V and 2 bases at J, with 12 bases between. Germline CDR1 is SGHRS and CDR2 is YFSETQ. The CDR3 runs to 16 residues. CDR3 region: CASSLGPAGTYNEQFF. CDR3 nucleotide sequence: TGCGCCAGCAGCTTGGGACCGGCGGGAACCTACAATGAGCAGTTCTTC.

The table lists this clonotype with a few counts. This sequence joins TRBV15 and TRBJ2-7, with 7 bases matching TRBD1. Germline V lookup: CDR1 LNHNV, CDR2 YYDKDF (reference sequence). The CDR3 covers 14 residues. V gave up 5 bases and J gave up 4 bases; unmatched junction bases: 8. DNA of the CDR3: TGTGCCACCAGCGAGTACAGGGGCATGTACGAGCAGTACTTC. It yields the protein CATSEYRGMYEQYF.

V is TRBV4-3 and J is TRBJ2-2; the D gene is possibly TRBD2 (5 bases). The CDR3 has 12 amino acids. Germline CDR1 is LGHNA and CDR2 is YSLEER. The V gene lost 8 bases and the J gene lost 6 bases, with 10 bases spanning the gap. CDR3 in amino acids: CASLTRAGELFF. Written as DNA, the CDR3 is TGCGCCAGCCTTACGCGGGCCGGGGAGCTGTTTTTT.

The rearrangement joins TRBV27 to TRBJ1-1; D not resolved. Germline CDR1 is MNHEY and CDR2 is SMNVEV (reference sequence). Trimming removed 0 bases from V and 5 bases from J, with 10 bases in between. The CDR3 contains 14 residues. As DNA, the CDR3 is TGTGCCAGCAGTTTATCCGCCAGGCCAACTGAAGCTTTCTTT. This codes for CASSLSARPTEAFF.

In this sample, this clonotype turned up a few times. This chain connects TRBV5-5 to TRBJ2-1, with 9 bases lining up with TRBD2. The CDR3 totals 16 residues. V shed 6 bases, J shed 6 bases, and the junction held 13 bases outside the gene matches. Germline-derived CDR1 and CDR2 are SGHKS and YYEKEE (reference sequence). The CDR3 nucleotides are TGTGCCAGCACCTCGGGGAGGCTAGCGGGGAGCAATGAGCAGTTCTTC. Its translation is CASTSGRLAGSNEQFF.

To note about this clonotype: Germline is not matched at one junction end, which may reflect a read error. V is TRBV20-1 and J is TRBJ2-3; 9 bases map to TRBD2. CDR3 length: 17 residues. The V gene's germline CDR1 is DFQATT and CDR2 SNEGSKA (reference sequence). CDR3 nucleotides: TGCAGTGATCCTTGGGCAGGGGGGCGGGGGGGCACCGATACGCAGTATTTT. Translation: CSDPWAGGRGGTDTQYF.

This clonotype was counted many times. This sequence joins TRBV7-9 and TRBJ2-5; either TRBD1 or TRBD2 may supply D (5 bases each). Germline V gives CDR1 SEHNR, CDR2 FQNEAQ (reference sequence). The germline V and J ends were trimmed by 5 bases and 9 bases, with 16 bases remaining between them. The CDR3 length is 13 residues. CDR3 in amino acids: CASSPWDDAAQYF. CDR3 bases: TGTGCCAGCAGCCCCTGGGACGACGCGGCCCAGTACTTC.

Remarks on this clonotype: Compared with germline, one end of the junction differs, possibly owing to a read error. V gene TRBV4-3 combines with J gene TRBJ2-5; no reliable D call. Gene TRBJ2-1 matches the end of the DNA better, so the J call may be wrong. Germline assignment: CDR1 LGHNA and CDR2 YSLEER. This CDR3 comprises 14 residues. As DNA, the CDR3 is TGCGCCAGCAGCCAAGCTATTGGCTACAATGGGCAGTTCTTC. Its translation is CASSQAIGYNGQFF.

This chain connects TRBV9 to TRBJ2-1; 10 nucleotides line up with TRBD2. The germline CDR1 and CDR2 sequences are SGDLS and YYNGEE. CDR3 length: 19 amino acids. The trim removed 6 bases at V and 5 bases at J, leaving 20 bases unmatched. The CDR3 nucleotides read TGTGCCAGCATCCCACTAGCGGGGAGGAAAAGGGGGAAACACAATGAGCAGTTCTTC. This gives the protein CASIPLAGRKRGKHNEQFF.

The chain couples TRBV20-1 to TRBJ2-1; the D gene is possibly TRBD1 (5 bases). The CDR3 consists of 13 residues. The germline V gene has CDR1 DFQATT and CDR2 SNEGSKA (reference sequence). Trimming took 5 bases from V and 3 from J, leaving 11 bases between them. As DNA, the CDR3 is TGCAGTGCTGATCCCAGGGACTACAATGAGCAGTTCTTC. The encoded protein is CSADPRDYNEQFF.

The DNA of the CDR3 is TGTGCCAGCACCCGGGGACTTGAGCAGTTCTTC. Amino acids: CASTRGLEQFF. This chain uses TRBV6-2 or TRBV6-3 with TRBJ2-5; tentatively, D is TRBD2 (6 bases). Gene TRBJ2-1 matches the end of the DNA better, so the J call may be wrong. Germline lookup yields CDR1 MNHEY and CDR2 SVGEGT. The CDR3 loop spans 11 amino acids.

In this sample, this clonotype turned up a few times. The chain carries TRBV7-8 and TRBJ2-7; tentatively, D is TRBD1 (7 bases). This CDR3 comprises 16 residues. The ends were cut back, 7 bases at V and 3 bases at J, with 22 bases in the middle. The V gene's germline CDR1 is SGHVS and CDR2 FQNEAQ. CDR3 amino acids: CASTSLGGQSIYEQYF. CDR3 coding DNA: TGTGCCAGCACCTCCTTGGGGGGACAGTCAATCTACGAGCAGTACTTC.

This chain uses TRBV4-1 with TRBJ2-7; 13 nucleotides agree with TRBD2. V lost 2 bases to trimming and J lost 3 bases; unmatched junction nucleotides: 4. CDR1 MGHRA and CDR2 YSYEKL come from the germline V gene. CDR3 length: 16 residues. The CDR3 protein is CASSQSGLAGFYEQYF. The CDR3 region has the DNA TGCGCCAGCAGCCAATCGGGACTAGCGGGATTCTACGAGCAGTACTTC.

This clonotype was detected only a few times. This chain links TRBV3-1 with TRBJ1-1, with 8 bases identical to TRBD1. The CDR3 is 13 amino acids. Germline CDR1 and CDR2: LGHDT and YNNKEL (reference sequence). V trimming: 2 bases; J trimming: 7 bases; junction bases outside the gene matches: 3. The CDR3 spells CASSQPGGGEAFF. CDR3 DNA sequence: TGTGCCAGCAGCCAACCAGGGGGCGGTGAAGCTTTCTTT.